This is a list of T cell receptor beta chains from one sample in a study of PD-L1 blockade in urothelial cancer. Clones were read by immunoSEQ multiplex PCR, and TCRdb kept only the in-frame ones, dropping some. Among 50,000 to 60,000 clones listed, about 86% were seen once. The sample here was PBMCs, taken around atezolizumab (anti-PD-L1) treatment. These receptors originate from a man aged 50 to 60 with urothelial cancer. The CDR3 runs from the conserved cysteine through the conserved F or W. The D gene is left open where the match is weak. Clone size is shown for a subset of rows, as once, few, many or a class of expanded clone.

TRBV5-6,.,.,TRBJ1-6,TGTGCCAGCAGCTTGGTGGCAGGGCTTGGTTCACCCCTCCACTTT,CASSLVAGLGSPLHF
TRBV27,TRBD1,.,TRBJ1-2,TGTGCAAGCAAACAGGGGCCTACTAACTATGGCTACACCTTC,CASKQGPTNYGYTF
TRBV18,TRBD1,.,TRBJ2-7,TGTGCCAGCTCACCATCGGGGACAGCAGCCAGCGAGCAGTACTTC,CASSPSGTAASEQYF
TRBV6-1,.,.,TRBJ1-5,TGTGCCAGCAGTGACAAAATGGAGGTTAATCAGCCCCAGCATTTT,CASSDKMEVNQPQHF
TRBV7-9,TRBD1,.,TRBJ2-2,TGTGCCAGCAGCCTCGGGACAGGATTTTACACCGGGGAGCTGTTTTTT,CASSLGTGFYTGELFF
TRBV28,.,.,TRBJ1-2,TGTGCCAGCAGTTTTCTTGGCAATAACTATGGCTACACCTTC,CASSFLGNNYGYTF
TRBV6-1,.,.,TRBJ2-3,TGTGCCAGCTTGCGGGCAAGCACAGATACGCAGTATTTT,CASLRASTDTQYF
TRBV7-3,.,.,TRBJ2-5,TGTGCCAGCAGCTTAAACCCCGGGGAAGAGACCCAGTACTTC,CASSLNPGEETQYF
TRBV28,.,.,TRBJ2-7,TGTGCCAGCAGTTTACCCAGGGCCTCCTACGAGCAGTACTTC,CASSLPRASYEQYF
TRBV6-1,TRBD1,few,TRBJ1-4,TGTGCCAGCCGTACAGGGGGATACGCTAATGAAAAACTGTTTTTT,CASRTGGYANEKLFF
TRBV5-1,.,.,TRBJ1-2,TGCGCCAGCAGCTTGGGACATCCTACGATCTATGGCTACACCTTC,CASSLGHPTIYGYTF
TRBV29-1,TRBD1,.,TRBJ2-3,TGCAGCGTTAAAACAGGGGTCACAGATACGCAGTATTTT,CSVKTGVTDTQYF
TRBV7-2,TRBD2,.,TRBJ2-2,TGTGCCAGCAGTCGTAGCGGGGGGACTAATACCGGGGAGCTGTTTTTT,CASSRSGGTNTGELFF
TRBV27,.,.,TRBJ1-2,TGTGCCAGCAGTTTATCGATCGCCGGGGGAGTGAATGGCTACACCTTC,CASSLSIAGGVNGYTF
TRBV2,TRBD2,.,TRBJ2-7,TGTGCCAGCAGTTTTCCGGGACTAGCGGGATGGGAGCAGTACTTC,CASSFPGLAGWEQYF
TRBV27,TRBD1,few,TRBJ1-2,TGTGCCAGCAGTCTAGGACAGGGTTACGGTGGCTACACCTTC,CASSLGQGYGGYTF
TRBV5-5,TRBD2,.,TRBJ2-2,TGTGCCAGCAGCTTCGAACTAGCGGGAGGGCCTGCCGGGGAGCTGTTTTTT,CASSFELAGGPAGELFF
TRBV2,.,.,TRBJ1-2,TGTGCCAGCAGTGAATACCGTACAGGGCGTGATGGCTACACCTTC,CASSEYRTGRDGYTF
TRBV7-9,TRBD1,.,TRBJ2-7,TGTGCCAGCAGCCAGACAGGGGGGTCAAGCGAGCAGTACTTC,CASSQTGGSSEQYF
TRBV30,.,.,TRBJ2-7,TGTGCCTGGAGTCGGAGCTACGAGCAGTACTTC,CAWSRSYEQYF
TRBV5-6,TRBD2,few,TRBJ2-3,TGTGCCAGCAGCTTGGCTTCTAGCGGGAGGACAGATACGCAGTATTTT,CASSLASSGRTDTQYF
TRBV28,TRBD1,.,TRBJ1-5,TGTGCCAGCAGACCGACAGGGCCTTTCGGGCAGCCCCAGCATTTT,CASRPTGPFGQPQHF
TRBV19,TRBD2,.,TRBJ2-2,TGTGCCAGTAGTACCGGACTAGCGGGAGCGAACACCGGGGAGCTGTTTTTT,CASSTGLAGANTGELFF
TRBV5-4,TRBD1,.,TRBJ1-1,TGTGCCAGCAGCCTCGAGGGGGACAGAGAAGCTTTCTTT,CASSLEGDREAFF
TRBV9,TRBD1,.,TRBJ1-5,TGTGCCAGCAGCGCTAAACACCGACAGGGAGAATATAGCAATCAGCCCCAGCATTTT,CASSAKHRQGEYSNQPQHF
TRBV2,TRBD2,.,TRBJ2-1,TGTGCCTCTCAGCGGGAGTCCACTGAGCAGTTCTTC,CASQRESTEQFF
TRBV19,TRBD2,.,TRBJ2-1,TGTGCCAGTAGAAGTAGCGGGAGCCAAAACAATGAGCAGTTCTTC,CASRSSGSQNNEQFF
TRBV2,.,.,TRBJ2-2,TGTGCCAGTAGCCCCGCGAACACCGGGGAGCTGTTTTTT,CASSPANTGELFF
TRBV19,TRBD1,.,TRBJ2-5,TGTGCCAGTAGTCCTTTGGACAGGGGCCGCGAGACCCAGTACTTC,CASSPLDRGRETQYF
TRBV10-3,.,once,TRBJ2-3,TGTGCCATCAGTGAGTCCACAGGCCCAGATACGCAGTATTTT,CAISESTGPDTQYF
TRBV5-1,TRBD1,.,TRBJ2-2,TGCGCCAGCAGCTTGGAGGGGACAGACACCGGGGAGCTGTTTTTT,CASSLEGTDTGELFF
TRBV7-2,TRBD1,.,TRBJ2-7,TGTGCCAGCAGCTCTTGGGACAGCTACGAGCAGTACTTC,CASSSWDSYEQYF
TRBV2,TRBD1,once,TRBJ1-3,TGTGCCAGCAAGGCCCTCCTCCGGGACAGCTCTGGAAACACCATATATTTT,CASKALLRDSSGNTIYF
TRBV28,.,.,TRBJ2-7,TGTGCCAGCACCTGGTCTGGGCAGGCATCCTACGAGCAGTACTTC,CASTWSGQASYEQYF
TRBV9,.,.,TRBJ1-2,TGTGCCAGCAGCGTAGTCCCGGGACACGGAGACCTTACCGGCTACACCTTC,CASSVVPGHGDLTGYTF
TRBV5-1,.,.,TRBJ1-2,TGCGCCAGCAGCTTGGGCGGAGGAGCTAACTATGGCTACACCTTC,CASSLGGGANYGYTF
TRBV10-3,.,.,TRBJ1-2,TGTGCCATCAGTCGGGGAGCTGGAGAATACTATGGCTACACCTTC,CAISRGAGEYYGYTF
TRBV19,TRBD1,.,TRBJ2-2,TGTGCCAGTAGTATGGCAGGGGGCCGGAACACCGGGGAGCTGTTTTTT,CASSMAGGRNTGELFF
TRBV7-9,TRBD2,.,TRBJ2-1,TGTGCCAGCAGCTTTTGGCTAGCGGGGTACAATGAGCAGTTCTTC,CASSFWLAGYNEQFF
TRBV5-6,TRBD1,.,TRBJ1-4,TGTGCCAGCAGCCCTACAGGGGGCGCTGGTGAAAAACTGTTTTTT,CASSPTGGAGEKLFF
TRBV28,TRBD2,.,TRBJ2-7,TGTGCCAGCAGTTTGACCCCAGTAGCGGGAGTGGGCGAGCAGTACTTC,CASSLTPVAGVGEQYF
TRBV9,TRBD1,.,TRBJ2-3,TGTGCCAGCAGCGCCGGTCGGACAGGCCCTAGCACAGATACGCAGTATTTT,CASSAGRTGPSTDTQYF
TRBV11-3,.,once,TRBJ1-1,TGTGCCAGCAGCCTGGGCTTTTCGAACACTGAAGCTTTCTTT,CASSLGFSNTEAFF